Below, one T cell receptor (beta chain) is given with its context. No cognate antigen has been identified for it. Per-base quality was not reported, and no clone a single base away is much larger than it. The data were taken from a study of T cell responses to AZD1222 COVID-19 vaccine (dated by TCRdb to the early 2020s). Regarding the research as a whole: A total of 233 trial participants underwent TCR sequencing, of whom around 200 received two doses of AZD1222 and around 25 received two doses of the MenACWY control vaccine. Enrollment into the trials was organized by age into subgroups of 18-55, 56-69 and 70-plus years, and those subgroups contained about 160, 30 and 59 TCR-sequenced participants, respectively.

The intended sense of this specimen's time point label: about 28 days (+/-7) after the second vaccine dose. AZD1222 recipients given second doses at about 4 weeks or at about 12 weeks were pooled, since spike-specific TCR depth and breadth were not found to differ between the two schedules. Vaccinee samples came from UK trials COV001 and COV002, including a single-blind randomized controlled phase 2/3 trial of AZD1222 (ChAdOx1 nCoV-19) in healthy adults. For TCRbeta chain sequencing, PBMC samples from trial participants were taken at day 0 and at day 28 after the second dose. The CDR3 covers 12 residues, taking in both the cysteine and the phenylalanine. The only DNA kept is the CDR3, 36 bases in frame from the first base. Findings and caveats that apply to the study as a whole: The 56-69-year group was small, and its depth increase did not reach significance, likely because of low power. Most participants were white British and females outnumbered males, and the authors suggested that clonal diversity may have been underestimated. Spike-specific TCR breadth and depth rose significantly after two AZD1222 doses compared with day 0 and with MenACWY recipients. The whole spike protein was spanned by vaccine-associated CD4 TCRs, and dominant responses were seen in regions 160-218 and 743-854. Because no day 14 peak-response samples were available, the repertoires could be characterized only after the peak T cell response. Reportedly, almost half of the unique spike-specific TCRs recognized epitopes lying outside the regions that are mutated in the B.1.351 and B.1.1.7 variants. Conclusions about previously exposed vaccinees are limited, since just a handful of AZD1222 recipients were seropositive for SARS-CoV-2 at baseline.

The CDR3 regions of human TCRbeta chains were analyzed by immunosequencing. The authors' pipeline ran thus. TCRs in the repertoires were matched against a reference library of SARS-CoV-2-specific TCRs that had been generated with the MIRA antigen-specificity platform. Breadth was defined as the fraction of unique TCRs that were SARS-CoV-2-associated. Depth was defined as the fraction of total T cells that were SARS-CoV-2-associated. Using the MIRA data, each spike-specific TCR was mapped to the spike region that the TCR reacts to and placed in a CD4 or CD8 class. Log10-transformed breadth and depth values were compared by one-way ANOVA with Sidak's multiple comparisons tests. Not all clones reach the TCRdb copy of this immuneACCESS table, which keeps in-frame sequences only. Checked studies attribute under half of the gap to unresolved V genes and leave the rest unexplained. The V and J calls and clone size were taken over from that table, and D and trimming were inferred from the DNA. The sample has under 150,000 clones on record, about 90% of them singletons. Clones ranked in the top ten supply over 8.5% of the sample.

The rearranged chain carries TRBV21-1 and TRBJ1-2. TRBV21-1 is a documented pseudogene. The clonotype comes from an adult who received the AZD1222 COVID-19 vaccine. The input for sequencing was peripheral blood, taken 28 days after the second AZD1222 dose. The nucleotide sequence is given as TGTGCCAGCAGCAAAAGGGCCAAGGGCTACACCTTC. It codes for CASSKRAKGYTF.